This T cell receptor (beta chain) originates from a study of T cell responses to AZD1222 COVID-19 vaccine. Germline V lookup: CDR1 SNHLY, CDR2 FYNNEI. V lost 8 bases, J lost 8 bases, and 18 bases lay in between. The CDR3 is made up of 13 amino acids. This clone was detected only a few times. Generated by immunoSEQ multiplex PCR, the TCRdb table keeps only in-frame clones and is missing some. The sample contains 100,000 or so clones, roughly 84% of which appear only once. The chain is built from TRBV2 and TRBJ1-2; TRBD1 is a possible D gene (6 bases). The source is an adult in good health. Sample: peripheral blood, taken on day 0 of AZD1222 vaccination. The CDR3 is CASGMRGAEGYTF. The CDR3 DNA is TGTGCCAGCGGAATGAGGGGGGCGGAAGGCTACACCTTC.